These 25 T cell receptor beta chains share one sample of origin, sequenced in a study of blood T cell repertoires in COVID-19. Some clones are missing from TCRdb's copy, which holds only in-frame ones; the method was immunoSEQ multiplex PCR. Among 150,000 to 200,000 clones, under 90% were seen once, and the ten largest hold approximately 6.9%. The sequencing sample was made of peripheral blood. The receptors originated from a man between 60 and 75 years old with acute or convalescent COVID-19.

The chain combines TRBV24-1 with TRBJ1-5; 7 bases agree with TRBD1. This CDR3 region has 16 residues. V gave up 3 bases and J gave up 4 bases; unmatched junction bases: 8. Germline CDR1 KGHDR, CDR2 SFDVKD. CDR3 amino acids: CATSDASWTGNQPQHF. The CDR3 DNA is TGTGCCACCAGTGATGCCTCCTGGACAGGTAATCAGCCCCAGCATTTT.

The chain joins TRBV24-1 to TRBJ1-5; 10 bases are a match to TRBD1. Looked up from germline, CDR1 is KGHDR and CDR2 is SFDVKD. The CDR3 runs to 15 residues. Germline trimming cut 7 bases from V and 3 bases from J; bases unmatched to any gene: 5. CDR3 in DNA: TGTGCCACCAGACATGGACAGGGGGACAATCAGCCCCAGCATTTT. Translating gives CATRHGQGDNQPQHF.

A remark on this clone: The sample holds other DNA sequences that translate to the same CDR3. V is TRBV12-3 or TRBV12-4 and J is TRBJ1-2; D gene unclear. The CDR3 loop spans 12 amino acids. The ends were cut back, 2 bases at V and 5 bases at J, with 6 bases in the middle. The CDR3 is CASSLRGYGYTF. The DNA for the CDR3 is TGTGCCAGCAGTTTACGAGGATATGGCTACACCTTC.

The chain is built from TRBV5-1 and TRBJ2-7, with TRBD1 matching over 7 bases. CDR1 and CDR2 from the germline V gene are SGHRS and YFSETQ. V shed 0 bases and J 4 bases; nucleotides not matched to a gene: 4. The CDR3 contains 14 residues. The CDR3 loop is CASSLGQGNYEQYF. The CDR3 DNA reads as TGCGCCAGCAGCTTGGGACAGGGTAATTACGAGCAGTACTTC. The full variable domain, its missing parts supplied by reference TRBV5-1 and TRBJ2-7, is KAGVTQTPRYLIKTRGQQVTLSCSPISGHRSVSWYQQTPGQGLQFLFEYFSETQRNKGNFPGRFSGRQFSNSRSEMNVSTLELGDSALYLCASSLGQGNYEQYFGPGTRLTVT.

The chain uses TRBV9 and TRBJ2-1, with 13 bases aligning to TRBD2. The CDR3 totals 20 residues. CDR1 SGDLS and CDR2 YYNGEE come from the germline V gene. Unmatched junction bases numbered 21, after V lost 5 bases and J lost 7 bases. The CDR3 DNA reads TGTGCCAGCAGTGATCGACCCGGGACTAGCGGGACGCCCGGGGAAAATGAGCAGTTCTTC. Amino acid sequence: CASSDRPGTSGTPGENEQFF.

The chain recombines TRBV11-2 with TRBJ2-2, with 10 nucleotides matching TRBD2. Germline CDR1 SGHAT, CDR2 FQNNGV. J was trimmed by 5 bases and V by 4 bases; bases with no gene match: 4. The CDR3 length is 15 residues. CDR3 sequence (DNA): TGTGCCAGCAGCTCCCTAGCGGGGGCTACCGGGGAGCTGTTTTTT. Amino acids: CASSSLAGATGELFF.

This sequence joins TRBV19 and TRBJ1-5, with D tentatively TRBD1 (5 bases). This CDR3 is 16 amino acids long. Between the trimmed V and J ends, which lost 9 bases and 4 bases, there was a span of 22 bases. The germline V gene encodes CDR1 LNHDA and CDR2 SQIVND (reference sequence). The CDR3 spells CARKPRDWGPNQPQHF. The CDR3, as DNA: TGTGCCAGAAAGCCCCGGGACTGGGGACCTAATCAGCCCCAGCATTTT.

The chain's CDR3 is CASTGGLAGVGKNIQYF. The CDR3 DNA reads as TGTGCCAGTACCGGGGGACTAGCGGGAGTCGGCAAAAACATTCAGTACTTC. The chain links TRBV19 to TRBJ2-4, with TRBD2 identical over 14 bases. This CDR3 has 17 residues. Germline V lookup: CDR1 LNHDA, CDR2 SQIVND (reference sequence). Trimming took 7 bases from V and 3 from J; bases not matched to a gene: 8.

The chain links TRBV6-5 to TRBJ1-2, with TRBD1 identical over 7 bases. Germline CDR1 and CDR2: MNHEY and SVGAGI. This CDR3 region has 14 residues. The V and J ends lost 5 bases and 4 bases, in that order; junction bases with no gene match: 7. CDR3 region: CASSPGQATYGYTF. The CDR3 DNA reads as TGTGCCAGCAGTCCCGGACAGGCTACCTATGGCTACACCTTC.

J is TRBJ1-1 and V is TRBV7-3, with 7 bases aligning to TRBD1. The V segment lost 0 bases and the J segment 11 bases; nucleotides outside the gene matches: 6. CDR1 SGHTA and CDR2 FQGTGA come from the germline V gene. This CDR3 has 13 amino acids. CDR3 in amino acids: CASSLTRDRDAFF. CDR3 in DNA: TGTGCCAGCAGCTTAACTAGAGACAGGGACGCTTTCTTT.

The gene calls are TRBV5-4 and TRBJ2-7; maybe TRBD1 (6 bases). In germline, CDR1 is SGHNT, CDR2 YYREEE (reference sequence). This CDR3 region has 15 residues. V lost 0 bases, J lost 0 bases, and 10 bases lay in between. In DNA, the CDR3 is TGTGCCAGCAGCTTGGGGGACAAGAGCTCCTACGAGCAGTACTTC. The encoded protein is CASSLGDKSSYEQYF.

A remark on this clone: One junction end disagrees with the germline gene, perhaps due to a read error. The chain has TRBV6-5 and TRBJ1-3; no clear D gene. This CDR3 contains 12 residues. CDR1 MNHEY and CDR2 SVGAGI come from the germline V gene. This CDR3 is CASSETFGRLNF. The CDR3 nucleotides are TGTGCCAGCAGCGAGACATTCGGGAGACTGAATTTT.

The chain is built from TRBV3-1 (or the pseudogene TRBV3-2) and TRBJ2-7; D call uncertain. CDR1 is LGHDT and CDR2 is YNNKEL in the germline V gene (reference sequence). This CDR3 has 15 residues. V dropped 0 bases and J dropped 2 bases, with 11 bases sitting between them. CDR3 in amino acids: CASSQEVEPPYEQYF. In nucleotides, the CDR3 is TGTGCCAGCAGCCAAGAAGTGGAGCCCCCCTACGAGCAGTACTTC.

The chain employs TRBV15 and TRBJ1-2, with D possibly matching TRBD1 (6 bases). This CDR3 is built from 16 residues. Germline-derived CDR1 and CDR2 are LNHNV and YYDKDF (reference sequence). The germline V and J ends were trimmed by 3 bases and 0 bases, with 14 bases remaining between them. The CDR3 DNA reads as TGTGCCACCAGCAGCCCTGACAGGTTTGCTAACTATGGCTACACCTTC. Translated, it gives CATSSPDRFANYGYTF.

This chain joins TRBV2 and TRBJ2-1, with D possibly TRBD1 on 7 matching bases. This CDR3 comprises 13 residues. V was clipped by 4 bases and J by 10 bases, with 14 bases between them. CDR1 and CDR2 from the germline V gene are SNHLY and FYNNEI. CDR3 in DNA: TGTGCCAGCAGTGGGCAGGGGGGTTCGGAGCAGTTCTTC. It codes for CASSGQGGSEQFF.

Remarks on this clone: Being one base from a much bigger clone, this may be a read error. The gene calls are TRBV7-8 and TRBJ2-7; possible D gene TRBD1, 6 bases. Germline V gene sequence: CDR1 SGHVS, CDR2 FQNEAQ. The CDR3 runs to 13 residues. V was pared by 1 base and J by 3 bases, with 7 bases between. CDR3 DNA sequence: TGTGCCAGCAGCTTAGGCAGGGGCTACGAGCAGTACTTC. Protein: CASSLGRGYEQYF.

In nucleotides, the CDR3 is TGTGCCAGCAGTTACCACAGCGGGGGGGCGAGGAATGAGCAGTTCTTC. Residues: CASSYHSGGARNEQFF. The chain uses TRBV6-5 and TRBJ2-1; 10 bases are a match to TRBD2. CDR3 length equals 16 residues. Germline V lookup: CDR1 MNHEY, CDR2 SVGAGI. Trimming at V came to 2 bases and at J to 7 bases, leaving 8 bases not matched to a gene.

The chain employs TRBV30 and TRBJ1-1; D gene uncertain. CDR3 length: 13 amino acids. Looked up from germline, CDR1 is GTSNPN and CDR2 is SVGIG (reference sequence). With 0 bases removed from V and 3 bases from J, the gap between germline ends came to 8 bases. The CDR3 region is CAWSVRGDTEAFF. CDR3 nucleotide sequence: TGTGCCTGGAGTGTACGGGGAGACACTGAAGCTTTCTTT.

The chain joins TRBV10-3 to TRBJ1-1; a weak D match, TRBD1 (5 bases). The length of the CDR3 is 12 residues. Germline CDR1 and CDR2: ENHRY and SYGVKD. Trimming stripped 10 bases from V and 1 base from J, with 10 bases between. CDR3 in amino acids: CANWRGNTEAFF. The CDR3 DNA follows: TGTGCCAACTGGAGGGGGAACACTGAAGCTTTCTTT.

The chain carries TRBV27 and TRBJ2-2, with D maybe TRBD2 (7 bases). Germline V gene sequence: CDR1 MNHEY, CDR2 SMNVEV (reference sequence). This CDR3 region has 15 residues. Trimming pared 1 base from V and 7 bases from J, leaving 13 bases between. The CDR3 coding sequence is TGTGCCAGCAGTTTATTGGCAGGGGAGGGCGGGGAGCTGTTTTTT. This gives the protein CASSLLAGEGGELFF.

The chain recombines TRBV5-6 with TRBJ2-3, with D perhaps TRBD2 (6 bases). The germline V gene has CDR1 SGHDT and CDR2 YYEEEE. Trimming took off 2 bases at V and 0 bases at J, with 10 bases between the two ends. The CDR3 sequence is 15 residues long. The CDR3 reads CASSFRLDSTDTQYF. The DNA of the CDR3 is TGTGCCAGCAGCTTCAGACTAGACAGCACAGATACGCAGTATTTT.

The CDR3 nucleotides read TGTGCCAGCAGCTTCGACAGGGTCGGTCAGCCCCAGCATTTT. It is translated as CASSFDRVGQPQHF. V gene TRBV7-2 combines with J gene TRBJ1-5; the match to TRBD1 covers 7 bases. The CDR3 is 14 amino acids. J lost 6 bases, V lost 3 bases, and 5 bases had no gene match. Germline-derived CDR1 and CDR2 are SGHTA and FQGNSA.

In nucleotides, the CDR3 is TGTGCCAGCAGTCGGGACAGAGTCATGAACACTGAAGCTTTCTTT. This encodes CASSRDRVMNTEAFF. The chain couples TRBV27 to TRBJ1-1; 7 positions match TRBD1. CDR3 length: 15 residues. Germline V CDR1 and CDR2: MNHEY, SMNVEV (reference sequence). Trimming at V came to 5 bases and at J to 0 bases, leaving 6 bases not matched to a gene.

This chain joins TRBV3-1 (or the pseudogene TRBV3-2) and TRBJ2-7; 7 bases align to TRBD1. V lost 1 base and J lost 4; bases outside the gene matches: 7. CDR1 is LGHDT and CDR2 is YNNKEL in the germline V gene (reference sequence). The CDR3 loop spans 15 amino acids. The CDR3 DNA reads as TGTGCCAGCAGCCAAGGCGTCACAGGGGATTACGAGCAGTACTTC. Protein sequence: CASSQGVTGDYEQYF.

V usage is TRBV5-1 and J usage is TRBJ1-2, with TRBD1 as a possible D gene (5 bases). V was cut by 0 bases and J by 7 bases, with 7 bases left in between. Germline CDR1 is SGHRS and CDR2 is YFSETQ. The CDR3 consists of 12 residues. CDR3 DNA sequence: TGCGCCAGCAGCTTGGCAGGGTTTGGCTACACCTTC. It is translated as CASSLAGFGYTF.